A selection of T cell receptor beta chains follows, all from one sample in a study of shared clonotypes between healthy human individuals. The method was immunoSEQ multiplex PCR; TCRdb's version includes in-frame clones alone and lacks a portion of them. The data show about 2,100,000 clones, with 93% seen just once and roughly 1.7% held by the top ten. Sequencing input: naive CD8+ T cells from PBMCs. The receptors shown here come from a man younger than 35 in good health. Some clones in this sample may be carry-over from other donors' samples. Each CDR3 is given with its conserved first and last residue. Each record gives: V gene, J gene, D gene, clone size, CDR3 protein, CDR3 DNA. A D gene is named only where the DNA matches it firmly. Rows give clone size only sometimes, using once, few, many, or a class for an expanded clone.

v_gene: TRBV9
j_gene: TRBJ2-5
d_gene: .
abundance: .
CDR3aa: CASSVEEVTSETQYF
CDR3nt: TGTGCCAGCAGCGTAGAGGAAGTGACCAGCGAGACCCAGTACTTC

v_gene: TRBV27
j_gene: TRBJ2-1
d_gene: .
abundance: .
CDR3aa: CASSEDVYNEQFF
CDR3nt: TGTGCCAGCAGTGAGGACGTCTACAATGAGCAGTTCTTC

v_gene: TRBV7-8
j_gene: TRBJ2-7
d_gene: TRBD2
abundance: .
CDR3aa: CASSRRSGGTYEQYF
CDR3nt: TGTGCCAGCAGCCGAAGAAGCGGGGGGACTTACGAGCAGTACTTC

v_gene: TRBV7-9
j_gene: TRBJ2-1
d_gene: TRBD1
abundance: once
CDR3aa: CASSFVPGQGDNEQFF
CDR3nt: TGTGCCAGCAGCTTCGTACCGGGACAGGGAGACAATGAGCAGTTCTTC

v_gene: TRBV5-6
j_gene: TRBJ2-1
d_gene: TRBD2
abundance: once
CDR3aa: CASSLGGGSYNEQFF
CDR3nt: TGTGCCAGCAGCTTGGGCGGGGGCTCCTACAATGAGCAGTTCTTC

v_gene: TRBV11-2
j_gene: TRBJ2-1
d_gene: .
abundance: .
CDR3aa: CASSSWSNSSYNEQFF
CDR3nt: TGTGCCAGCAGTTCGTGGTCGAACAGCTCCTACAATGAGCAGTTCTTC

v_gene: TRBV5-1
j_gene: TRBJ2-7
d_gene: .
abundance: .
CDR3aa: CASSLTASEQYF
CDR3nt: TGCGCCAGCAGCTTGACAGCTTCCGAGCAGTACTTC

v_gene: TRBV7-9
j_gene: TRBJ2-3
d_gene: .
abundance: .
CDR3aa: CASRTSIAASTDTQYF
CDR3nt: TGTGCCAGCAGGACCTCTATTGCAGCTAGCACAGATACGCAGTATTTT

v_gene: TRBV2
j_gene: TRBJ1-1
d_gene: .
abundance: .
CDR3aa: CASKQGYGNTEAFF
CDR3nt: TGTGCCAGCAAACAAGGGTATGGGAACACTGAAGCTTTCTTT

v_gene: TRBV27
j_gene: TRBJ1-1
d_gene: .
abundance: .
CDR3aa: CASSSNRTPLPNTEAFF
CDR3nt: TGTGCCAGCAGTTCAAACAGGACCCCTCTACCAAACACTGAAGCTTTCTTT

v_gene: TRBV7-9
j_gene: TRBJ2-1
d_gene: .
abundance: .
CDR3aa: CASSPRQEYRVDEQFF
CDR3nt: TGTGCCAGCAGCCCCCGACAGGAGTACAGGGTCGATGAGCAGTTCTTC

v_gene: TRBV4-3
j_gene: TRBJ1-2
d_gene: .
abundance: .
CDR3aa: CASSQDHTGWLGYGYTF
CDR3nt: TGCGCCAGCAGCCAAGACCACACAGGGTGGTTAGGCTATGGCTACACCTTC

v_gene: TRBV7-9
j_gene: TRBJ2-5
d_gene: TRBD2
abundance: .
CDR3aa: CASSSRLAGDKETQYF
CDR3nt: TGTGCCAGCAGCTCAAGACTAGCGGGAGATAAAGAGACCCAGTACTTC

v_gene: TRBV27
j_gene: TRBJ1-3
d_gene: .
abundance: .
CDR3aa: CASSLRGVTGNTIYF
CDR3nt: TGTGCCAGCAGTTTACGGGGGGTAACTGGAAACACCATATATTTT

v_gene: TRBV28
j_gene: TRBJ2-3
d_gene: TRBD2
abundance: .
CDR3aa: CASRLGLGGTDTQYF
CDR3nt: TGTGCCAGCAGATTGGGACTAGGAGGCACAGATACGCAGTATTTT

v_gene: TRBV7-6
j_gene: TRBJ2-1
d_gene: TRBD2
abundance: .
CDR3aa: CASSFAGADQFF
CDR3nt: TGTGCCAGCAGCTTCGCGGGAGCCGACCAGTTCTTC

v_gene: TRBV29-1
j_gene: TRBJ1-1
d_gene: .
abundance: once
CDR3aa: CSAARRLNTEAFF
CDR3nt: TGCAGCGCCGCCCGACGGCTTAACACTGAAGCTTTCTTT

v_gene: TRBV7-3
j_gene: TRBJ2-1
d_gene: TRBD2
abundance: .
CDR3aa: CASSPTTSAYNEQFF
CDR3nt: TGTGCCAGCAGCCCAACAACTAGCGCTTACAATGAGCAGTTCTTC

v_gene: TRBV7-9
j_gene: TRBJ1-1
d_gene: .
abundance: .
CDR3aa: CASSLILGGTEAFF
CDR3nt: TGTGCCAGCAGCTTGATTCTAGGGGGCACTGAAGCTTTCTTT

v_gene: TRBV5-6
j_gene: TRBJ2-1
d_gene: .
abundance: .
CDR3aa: CASSPRAGATREQFF
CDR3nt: TGTGCCAGCAGCCCCCGGGCGGGGGCGACTAGAGAGCAGTTCTTC

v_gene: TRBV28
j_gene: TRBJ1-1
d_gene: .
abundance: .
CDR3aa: CASSLDRMNTEAFF
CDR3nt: TGTGCCAGCAGTTTAGACAGAATGAACACTGAAGCTTTCTTT

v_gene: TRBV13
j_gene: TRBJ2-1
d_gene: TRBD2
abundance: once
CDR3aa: CASRTRLAGSSYNEQFF
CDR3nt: TGTGCCAGCAGGACAAGACTAGCGGGAAGCTCCTACAATGAGCAGTTCTTC

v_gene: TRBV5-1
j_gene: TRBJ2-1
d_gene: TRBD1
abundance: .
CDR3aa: CASSSTGGSYNEQFF
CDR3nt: TGCGCCAGCAGCTCAACAGGGGGCTCCTACAATGAGCAGTTCTTC

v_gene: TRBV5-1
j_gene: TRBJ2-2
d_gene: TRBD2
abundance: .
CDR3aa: CASSLPGLAGDAGELFF
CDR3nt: TGCGCCAGCAGCTTGCCTGGACTAGCGGGAGACGCCGGGGAGCTGTTTTTT

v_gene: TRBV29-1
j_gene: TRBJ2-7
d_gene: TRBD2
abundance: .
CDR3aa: CSVFASGGYEQYF
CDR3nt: TGCAGCGTTTTTGCTAGCGGGGGATACGAGCAGTACTTC

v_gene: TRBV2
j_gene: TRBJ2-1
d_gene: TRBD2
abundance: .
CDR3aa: CASTPLREVSNEQFF
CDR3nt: TGTGCCAGCACCCCTTTGCGGGAGGTCTCCAATGAGCAGTTCTTC

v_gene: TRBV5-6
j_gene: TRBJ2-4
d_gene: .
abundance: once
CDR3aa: CASSLEGEGFKNIQYF
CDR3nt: TGTGCCAGCAGCTTGGAAGGGGAAGGGTTCAAGAACATTCAGTACTTC

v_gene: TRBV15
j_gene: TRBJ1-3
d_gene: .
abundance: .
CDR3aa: CATSTGGGGNTIYF
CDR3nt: TGTGCCACCAGCACCGGGGGGGGAGGAAACACCATATATTTT

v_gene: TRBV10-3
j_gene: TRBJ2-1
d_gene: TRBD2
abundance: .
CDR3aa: CAISERTSTSGRLYEQFF
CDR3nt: TGTGCCATCAGTGAGCGCACAAGTACTAGCGGGAGATTGTATGAGCAGTTCTTC

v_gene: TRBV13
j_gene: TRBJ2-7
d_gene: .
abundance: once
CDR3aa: CASGLRTDYEQYF
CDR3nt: TGTGCCAGCGGCCTCAGGACAGACTACGAGCAGTACTTC

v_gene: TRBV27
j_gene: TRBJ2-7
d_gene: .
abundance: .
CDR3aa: CASSLGPTFHEQYF
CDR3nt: TGTGCCAGCAGTCTGGGCCCTACTTTCCACGAGCAGTACTTC

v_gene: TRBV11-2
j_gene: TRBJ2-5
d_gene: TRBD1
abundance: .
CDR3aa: CASSFYRGQETQYF
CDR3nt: TGTGCCAGCAGCTTTTACAGGGGCCAAGAGACCCAGTACTTC

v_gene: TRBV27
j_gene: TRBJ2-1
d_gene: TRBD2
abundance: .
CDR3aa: CASSFPPGTSGTDEQFF
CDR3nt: TGTGCCAGCAGTTTTCCACCCGGGACTAGCGGGACCGATGAGCAGTTCTTC

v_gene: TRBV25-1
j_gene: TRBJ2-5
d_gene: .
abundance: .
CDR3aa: CASSEWITGFQETQYF
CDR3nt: TGTGCCAGCAGTGAATGGATAACAGGGTTCCAAGAGACCCAGTACTTC

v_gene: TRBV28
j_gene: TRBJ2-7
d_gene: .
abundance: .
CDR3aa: CASSLKDSYEQYF
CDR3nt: TGTGCCAGCAGTCTCAAGGACTCCTACGAGCAGTACTTC

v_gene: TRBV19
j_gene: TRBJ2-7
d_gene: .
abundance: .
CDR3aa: CASSPRQVSYEQYF
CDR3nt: TGTGCCAGTAGTCCCAGACAGGTCTCCTACGAGCAGTACTTC

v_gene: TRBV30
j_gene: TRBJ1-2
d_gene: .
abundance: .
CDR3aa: CAWDTAFDYGYTF
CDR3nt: TGTGCCTGGGACACAGCGTTTGACTATGGCTACACCTTC

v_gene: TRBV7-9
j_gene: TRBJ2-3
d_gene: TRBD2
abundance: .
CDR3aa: CASRLAGNTQYF
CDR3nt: TGTGCCAGCAGACTAGCGGGGAATACGCAGTATTTT

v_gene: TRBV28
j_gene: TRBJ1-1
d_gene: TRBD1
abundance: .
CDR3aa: CASNLQGRVGTEAFF
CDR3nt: TGTGCCAGCAACTTACAGGGGAGGGTCGGCACTGAAGCTTTCTTT

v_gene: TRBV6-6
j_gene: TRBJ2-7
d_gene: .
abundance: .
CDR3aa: CASSYSGVHEQYF
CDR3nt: TGTGCCAGCAGTTACTCGGGGGTACACGAGCAGTACTTC

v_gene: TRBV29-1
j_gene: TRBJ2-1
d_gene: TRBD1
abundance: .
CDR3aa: CSVGPGQGVNEQFF
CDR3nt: TGCAGCGTTGGCCCGGGACAGGGAGTCAATGAGCAGTTCTTC

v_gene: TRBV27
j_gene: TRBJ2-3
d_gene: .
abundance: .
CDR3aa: CASSSRTPVGPDTQYF
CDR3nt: TGTGCCAGCAGTTCCCGGACTCCCGTCGGCCCAGATACGCAGTATTTT

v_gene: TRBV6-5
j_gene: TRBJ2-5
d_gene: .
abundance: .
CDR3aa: CASNPGNRAQETQYF
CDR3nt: TGCGCCAGCAACCCCGGGAATCGGGCCCAAGAGACCCAGTACTTC

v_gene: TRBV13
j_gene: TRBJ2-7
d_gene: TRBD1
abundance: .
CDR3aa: CASSFETGGHEQYF
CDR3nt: TGTGCCAGCAGCTTTGAGACAGGGGGCCACGAGCAGTACTTC

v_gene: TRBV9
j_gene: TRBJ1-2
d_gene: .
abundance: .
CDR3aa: CASSVVSGNGYTF
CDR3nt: TGTGCCAGCAGCGTAGTTTCGGGAAACGGCTACACCTTC

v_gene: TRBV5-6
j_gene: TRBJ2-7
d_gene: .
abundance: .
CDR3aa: CASSLGPNEQYF
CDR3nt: TGTGCCAGCAGCTTGGGCCCAAACGAGCAGTACTTC

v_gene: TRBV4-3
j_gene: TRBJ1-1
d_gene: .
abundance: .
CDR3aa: CASSRYEGGTEAFF
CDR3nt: TGCGCCAGCAGCCGTTATGAAGGGGGCACTGAAGCTTTCTTT

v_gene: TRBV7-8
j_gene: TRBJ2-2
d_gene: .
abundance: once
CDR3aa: CASSTRTANTGELFF
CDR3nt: TGTGCCAGCAGCACAAGGACAGCGAACACCGGGGAGCTGTTTTTT

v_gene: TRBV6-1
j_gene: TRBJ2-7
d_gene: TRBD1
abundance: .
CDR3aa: CASSVGQGPYEQYF
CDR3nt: TGTGCCAGCAGTGTGGGACAGGGCCCCTACGAGCAGTACTTC

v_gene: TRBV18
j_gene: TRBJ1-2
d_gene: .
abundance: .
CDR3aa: CASSPPTPQVYGYTF
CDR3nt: TGTGCCAGCTCACCACCGACCCCACAGGTCTATGGCTACACCTTC

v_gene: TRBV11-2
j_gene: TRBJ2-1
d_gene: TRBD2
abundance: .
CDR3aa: CASSLAGGPYNEQFF
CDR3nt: TGTGCCAGCAGCTTAGCGGGAGGGCCCTACAATGAGCAGTTCTTC

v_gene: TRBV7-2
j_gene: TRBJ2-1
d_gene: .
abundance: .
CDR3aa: CASSKGDEQFF
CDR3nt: TGTGCCAGCAGCAAGGGCGATGAGCAGTTCTTC

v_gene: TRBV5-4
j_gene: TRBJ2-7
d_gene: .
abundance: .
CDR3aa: CASSFRGSSYEQYF
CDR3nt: TGTGCCAGCAGCTTCAGAGGCAGCTCCTACGAGCAGTACTTC

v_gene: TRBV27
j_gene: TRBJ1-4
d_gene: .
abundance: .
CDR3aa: CASSQSGAALMVEKLFF
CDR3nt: TGTGCCAGCAGCCAAAGCGGGGCCGCGCTGATGGTTGAAAAACTGTTTTTT

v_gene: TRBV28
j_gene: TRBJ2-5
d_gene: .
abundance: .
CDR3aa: CASRRQDKAETQYF
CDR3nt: TGTGCCAGCAGAAGACAGGACAAAGCAGAGACCCAGTACTTC

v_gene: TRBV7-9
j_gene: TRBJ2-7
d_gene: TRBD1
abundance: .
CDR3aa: CASRQKIGDRVYEQYF
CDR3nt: TGTGCCAGCAGGCAGAAGATCGGGGACAGGGTCTACGAGCAGTACTTC

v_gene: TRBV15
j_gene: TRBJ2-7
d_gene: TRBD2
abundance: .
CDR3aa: CATSPGLAEYEQYF
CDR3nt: TGTGCCACCAGTCCCGGACTAGCGGAATACGAGCAGTACTTC

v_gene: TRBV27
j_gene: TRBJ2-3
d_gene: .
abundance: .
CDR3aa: CASSLFPSRNTQYF
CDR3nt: TGTGCCAGCAGTTTATTCCCCTCCAGGAATACGCAGTATTTT